This T cell receptor (beta chain) was identified in a study of shared clonotypes between healthy human individuals. Study conclusions and caveats: Against clonotypes common to all four donors, non-shared ones had lower generation probabilities.

Using immunoSEQ multiplex PCR, the repertoire was profiled, and TCRdb retains in-frame clones only, with some absent. Among some 1,600,000 clones, around 98% were seen once, and the ten largest hold approximately 0.44%. The study separated CD4+ cells into CD45RA+ naive and CD45RA-negative memory subsets. On this clone: Its specificity is unknown.

Germline V CDR1 and CDR2: SNHLY, FYNNEI. Trimming cost V 5 bases and J 1 base; bases outside gene matches: 7. The CDR3 length is 15 residues. The receptor's source is a man aged 30 to 45 in good health. The specimen was naive CD4+ T cells sorted from blood. Sample subset: CD45RA+ positively selected. This sequence joins TRBV2 and TRBJ1-1, with 7 bases matching TRBD1. The CDR3 bases are TGTGCCAGCAGTACCTGGACAGGAACGAACACTGAAGCTTTCTTT. Protein product: CASSTWTGTNTEAFF.